This T cell receptor beta chain was sequenced during a study of monozygotic twins with cystic fibrosis. Findings of the study overall: No link emerged between shared CDR3 counts and age, concordance or severity. V usage most resembled the co-twin in 13 of 16 pairs.

Profiled with immunoSEQ multiplex PCR; TCRdb holds only in-frame clones, not every one. The sample includes some 30,000 clones, roughly 90% seen only once; the top ten take roughly 0.9%. CDR3 length: 19 amino acids. V lost 0 bases and J lost 2; bases outside the gene matches: 9. CDR1 and CDR2 (germline): SGDLS, YYNGEE. Concerning this clone: Its antigen is currently unknown.

Sequenced material: blood. The chain is built from TRBV9 and TRBJ2-6; TRBD2 agrees at 9 bases. This receptor was obtained from a girl aged 2-10 years with cystic fibrosis. The CDR3 region has the DNA TGTGCCAGCAGCGTAGAGGTTAGCGGGAGCTCAGCTGGGGCCAACGTCCTGACTTTC. Translating gives CASSVEVSGSSAGANVLTF.